The source of this T cell receptor beta chain is a study of beta chain features in type 1 diabetes. At the level of the study: Age, gender and cell yields were similar between patients and healthy donors. Points from the study as a whole: In type 1 diabetes patients, VDJ junctions had fewer insertions; deletions at these junctions were more frequent. Moderately but significantly shorter TCRB CDR3s were found in Type 1 diabetes patients in all four CD4+ subsets.

Only one heparinised blood draw was taken per donor, and its volume averaged roughly 0.12 L. A CD45RO/CCR7/CD25/CD127/CD95/CD27 panel sorted naive, central memory, regulatory and stem cell-like memory CD4+ cells. This CDR3 has 15 amino acids. Germline CDR1 reads SGHNT; CDR2 reads YYREEE (reference sequence). V shed 3 bases and J 5 bases; nucleotides not matched to a gene: 6. This clone was counted a few times. Its antigen is currently unknown. Reverse transcribing all isolated RNA meant expressed TCRB transcripts were sequenced. Sequenced by immunoSEQ multiplex PCR; TCRdb stores in-frame clones only, minus some. The sample consists of hundreds of thousands of clones, about 14% of them appearing once.

The sequence was collected from a man younger than 35 with type 1 diabetes. The J gene is TRBJ2-7, the V gene TRBV5-4; TRBD2 aligns across 12 bases. Sequences were obtained from naive CD4+ T cells from blood. The CDR3 is CASSSTSGSSHEQYF. In nucleotides, the CDR3 is TGTGCCAGCAGCTCGACTAGCGGGAGTTCCCACGAGCAGTACTTC.